The rows below give T cell receptor beta chains drawn from one sample of a study of blood T cell repertoires in COVID-19. Profiling relied on immunoSEQ multiplex PCR, and the TCRdb table lists in-frame clones only, not all of them. The profile covers approximately 220,000 clones, with 87% appearing a single time and approximately 6.2% taken by the ten largest. Specimen: peripheral blood. The receptors originated from a man aged 60 to 75 who had recovered from COVID-19. The CDR3 runs from the conserved cysteine through the conserved F or W. The D gene is left open where the match is weak. Expanded clones are given a class, and other clones once, few, many or no size at all.

CDR3 DNA: TGTGCCAGCAGCTTATTGCGTGGTTCTTGGCTAGCGGGCGAAAATGAGCAGTTCTTC
CDR3 protein: CASSLLRGSWLAGENEQFF
J gene: TRBJ2-1
clone size: NA
V gene: TRBV11-2
D gene: TRBD2

CDR3 DNA: TGTGCCAGCAGCCACTTCCGGGAGACGAGCGGCGAGCAGTACTTC
CDR3 protein: CASSHFRETSGEQYF
J gene: TRBJ2-7
clone size: NA
V gene: TRBV14
D gene: NA

CDR3 DNA: TGTGCCAGTAATCCGGGGGAGAACACTGAAGCTTTCTTT
CDR3 protein: CASNPGENTEAFF
J gene: TRBJ1-1
clone size: few
V gene: TRBV19
D gene: NA

CDR3 DNA: TGCGCCAGCAGCCGGGTGCCCCTAACCGGGACAGGGGGTAAAATACCCTCCTACGAGCAGTACTTC
CDR3 protein: CASSRVPLTGTGGKIPSYEQYF
J gene: TRBJ2-7
clone size: NA
V gene: TRBV5-1
D gene: TRBD1

CDR3 DNA: TGTGCCAGTTTGTTAGGAGGGTCGGGCGAGCAGTACTTC
CDR3 protein: CASLLGGSGEQYF
J gene: TRBJ2-7
clone size: NA
V gene: TRBV28
D gene: NA

CDR3 DNA: TGTGCCAGCACTCAGCGGGAGAAAGGTGAGCAGTTCTTC
CDR3 protein: CASTQREKGEQFF
J gene: TRBJ2-1
clone size: NA
V gene: TRBV6-5
D gene: TRBD2

CDR3 DNA: TGTGCCAGCAAAAGTTCGGGGGGGTACAATGAGCAGTTCTTC
CDR3 protein: CASKSSGGYNEQFF
J gene: TRBJ2-1
clone size: NA
V gene: TRBV6-5
D gene: TRBD2

CDR3 DNA: TGCGCCAGCAGCTTGGGGCGGCATAATCAGCCCCAGCATTTT
CDR3 protein: CASSLGRHNQPQHF
J gene: TRBJ1-5
clone size: NA
V gene: TRBV5-1
D gene: NA

CDR3 DNA: TGCGCCAGCAGCTCCCTTGCGGGAGAGACCCAGTACTTC
CDR3 protein: CASSSLAGETQYF
J gene: TRBJ2-5
clone size: NA
V gene: TRBV5-1
D gene: NA

CDR3 DNA: TGTGCCAGCAGCCAGGTGGGGGGAGATACGCAGTATTTT
CDR3 protein: CASSQVGGDTQYF
J gene: TRBJ2-3
clone size: NA
V gene: TRBV3-1/TRBV3-2
D gene: NA

CDR3 DNA: TGTGCCAGTATCCGGTTAGGGACAGGGTTCACCGGGGAGCTGTTTTTT
CDR3 protein: CASIRLGTGFTGELFF
J gene: TRBJ2-2
clone size: NA
V gene: TRBV19
D gene: TRBD1

CDR3 DNA: TGTGCCTGGAGCCACAGGGTGGGGAATGAAAAACTGTTTTTT
CDR3 protein: CAWSHRVGNEKLFF
J gene: TRBJ1-4
clone size: once
V gene: TRBV30
D gene: NA

CDR3 DNA: TGTGCCAGCAGTCGAGGGACACGTCCCCAGCATTTT
CDR3 protein: CASSRGTRPQHF
J gene: TRBJ1-5
clone size: once
V gene: TRBV12-3/TRBV12-4
D gene: NA

CDR3 DNA: TGCGCCAGCAGCAAGGACAGATTGAACACTGAAGCTTTCTTT
CDR3 protein: CASSKDRLNTEAFF
J gene: TRBJ1-1
clone size: NA
V gene: TRBV5-1
D gene: NA

CDR3 DNA: TGTGCCAGCAGCTTGGATGGACAGAGTATGAACACTGAAGCTTTCTTT
CDR3 protein: CASSLDGQSMNTEAFF
J gene: TRBJ1-1
clone size: NA
V gene: TRBV5-4
D gene: NA

CDR3 DNA: TGTGCCAGCAGTGTCCGGGACAGGGCGAACACCGGGGAGCTGTTTTTT
CDR3 protein: CASSVRDRANTGELFF
J gene: TRBJ2-2
clone size: NA
V gene: TRBV6-1
D gene: TRBD1

CDR3 DNA: TGTGCCTGGAGGGCAGGGCAGGCTCAAGAGCAGTACTTC
CDR3 protein: CAWRAGQAQEQYF
J gene: TRBJ2-7
clone size: once
V gene: TRBV30
D gene: NA

CDR3 DNA: TGTGCCAGCAGCCCGGGGTTGGGGTTGAACACTGAAGCTTTCTTT
CDR3 protein: CASSPGLGLNTEAFF
J gene: TRBJ1-1
clone size: NA
V gene: TRBV6-5
D gene: NA

CDR3 DNA: TGTGCCACCTCCCTCCGGACAGGGGGCTATGGCTACACCTTC
CDR3 protein: CATSLRTGGYGYTF
J gene: TRBJ1-2
clone size: NA
V gene: TRBV28
D gene: TRBD1

CDR3 DNA: TGTGCCAGAAGCGCGGGACTTCGGAGGGAAGAGACCCAGTACTTC
CDR3 protein: CARSAGLRREETQYF
J gene: TRBJ2-5
clone size: NA
V gene: TRBV5-3
D gene: NA

CDR3 DNA: TGTGCCAGCAGCCCTAACGACAGACCCTACCTCACAGATACGCAGTATTTT
CDR3 protein: CASSPNDRPYLTDTQYF
J gene: TRBJ2-3
clone size: NA
V gene: TRBV5-8
D gene: NA

CDR3 DNA: TGTGCCAGCAGCGTTCCGCGACAGGGACCCTATAATGAAAAACTGTTTTTT
CDR3 protein: CASSVPRQGPYNEKLFF
J gene: TRBJ1-4
clone size: NA
V gene: TRBV9
D gene: TRBD1

CDR3 DNA: TGTGCCAGCAGCCCCGTAGGGGCTTGGACCCATAGCAATCAGCCCCAGCATTTT
CDR3 protein: CASSPVGAWTHSNQPQHF
J gene: TRBJ1-5
clone size: NA
V gene: TRBV7-2
D gene: NA

CDR3 DNA: TGTGCCAGCTCACCGCTACCGGGGGTGGAGACCCAGTACTTC
CDR3 protein: CASSPLPGVETQYF
J gene: TRBJ2-5
clone size: NA
V gene: TRBV18
D gene: NA

CDR3 DNA: TGTGCCATCAGTGGACTAGCGGGAGGGCCGGAGCAGTTCTTC
CDR3 protein: CAISGLAGGPEQFF
J gene: TRBJ2-1
clone size: NA
V gene: TRBV10-3
D gene: TRBD2

CDR3 DNA: TGTGCCACCAGTGCCCCAGGGGAAGAGACCCAGTACTTC
CDR3 protein: CATSAPGEETQYF
J gene: TRBJ2-5
clone size: NA
V gene: TRBV24-1
D gene: NA

CDR3 DNA: TGTGCCAGCAGTTTTAACAGGGCTCAGCCCCAGCATTTT
CDR3 protein: CASSFNRAQPQHF
J gene: TRBJ1-5
clone size: NA
V gene: TRBV6-6
D gene: NA

CDR3 DNA: TGTGCCAGTAGTCGGTTGAACACCGGGGAGCTGTTTTTT
CDR3 protein: CASSRLNTGELFF
J gene: TRBJ2-2
clone size: NA
V gene: TRBV19
D gene: NA

CDR3 DNA: TGTGCCAGCAGTGTAGAGGGTGGATTAGATACGCAGTATTTT
CDR3 protein: CASSVEGGLDTQYF
J gene: TRBJ2-3
clone size: NA
V gene: TRBV2
D gene: NA

CDR3 DNA: TGTGCCAGTAGTATAGAGGGCAGGGAAAGTCAGCCCCAGCATTTT
CDR3 protein: CASSIEGRESQPQHF
J gene: TRBJ1-5
clone size: NA
V gene: TRBV19
D gene: NA

CDR3 DNA: TGTGCCAGCAGCGCCGGACCAACTAGCGGAGAAGAGACCCAGTACTTC
CDR3 protein: CASSAGPTSGEETQYF
J gene: TRBJ2-5
clone size: NA
V gene: TRBV2
D gene: TRBD2

CDR3 DNA: TGTGCCAGCAGCTTAGGACGGGGTAACACTGAAGCTTTCTTT
CDR3 protein: CASSLGRGNTEAFF
J gene: TRBJ1-1
clone size: NA
V gene: TRBV11-1
D gene: NA

CDR3 DNA: TGCGCCAGCAGCCCCCCCCGCCAGGACACTGAAGCTTTCTTT
CDR3 protein: CASSPPRQDTEAFF
J gene: TRBJ1-1
clone size: NA
V gene: TRBV4-1
D gene: NA

CDR3 DNA: TGTGCCAGCAGGTCCGCAGGGATTTACACAGATACGCAGTATTTT
CDR3 protein: CASRSAGIYTDTQYF
J gene: TRBJ2-3
clone size: NA
V gene: TRBV28
D gene: NA

CDR3 DNA: TGTGCCAGCGGGGGAGGGGATACGCAGTATTTT
CDR3 protein: CASGGGDTQYF
J gene: TRBJ2-3
clone size: NA
V gene: TRBV12-3/TRBV12-4
D gene: TRBD2

CDR3 DNA: TGTGCCAGCAGTTTAGCCAGCGGGAGGTACGAGCAGTACTTC
CDR3 protein: CASSLASGRYEQYF
J gene: TRBJ2-7
clone size: once
V gene: TRBV28
D gene: TRBD2

CDR3 DNA: TGTGCCAGCAGGTCTGGGGCTACTAACTATGGCTACACCTTC
CDR3 protein: CASRSGATNYGYTF
J gene: TRBJ1-2
clone size: NA
V gene: TRBV6-6
D gene: NA

CDR3 DNA: TGTGCCAGCAGCGACATCCTCGGTGGCTACACCTTC
CDR3 protein: CASSDILGGYTF
J gene: TRBJ1-2
clone size: few
V gene: TRBV3-1/TRBV3-2
D gene: NA

CDR3 DNA: TGTGCCAGCAGCCTTTGGGGGGACCAAGAGACCCAGTACTTC
CDR3 protein: CASSLWGDQETQYF
J gene: TRBJ2-5
clone size: NA
V gene: TRBV5-8
D gene: NA

CDR3 DNA: TGTGCCAGCAGTTCCCGACAGGCGGGGGATGGCTACACCTTC
CDR3 protein: CASSSRQAGDGYTF
J gene: TRBJ1-2
clone size: NA
V gene: TRBV27
D gene: NA

CDR3 DNA: TGTGCCAGCAGTTGGGGGGGCTATGGCTACACCTTC
CDR3 protein: CASSWGGYGYTF
J gene: TRBJ1-2
clone size: NA
V gene: TRBV12-3/TRBV12-4
D gene: NA

CDR3 DNA: TGTGCCAGCAGAGGATCAGGAGATACGCAGTATTTT
CDR3 protein: CASRGSGDTQYF
J gene: TRBJ2-3
clone size: NA
V gene: TRBV6-5
D gene: NA

CDR3 DNA: TGCGCCAGCAGCCCCCAGGGACAGGGGAATAATTCACCCCTCCACTTT
CDR3 protein: CASSPQGQGNNSPLHF
J gene: TRBJ1-6
clone size: NA
V gene: TRBV5-1
D gene: TRBD1

CDR3 DNA: TGTGCCAGCAGCGTAGGTCCGGGAGTCGGGGAGCTGTTTTTT
CDR3 protein: CASSVGPGVGELFF
J gene: TRBJ2-2
clone size: NA
V gene: TRBV9
D gene: NA

CDR3 DNA: TGTGCCAGCAGCTTGGTGCAGGGTGGTCAGCCCCAGCATTTT
CDR3 protein: CASSLVQGGQPQHF
J gene: TRBJ1-5
clone size: NA
V gene: TRBV5-8
D gene: NA

CDR3 DNA: TGCGCCAGCAGCTTGACCTACCGGGACAGGGGTAGATTAAGCACTGAAGCTTTCTTT
CDR3 protein: CASSLTYRDRGRLSTEAFF
J gene: TRBJ1-1
clone size: NA
V gene: TRBV5-1
D gene: TRBD1

CDR3 DNA: TGTGCCATCGGGCGGGGGTTGGCAGTTTATTCACCCCTCCACTTT
CDR3 protein: CAIGRGLAVYSPLHF
J gene: TRBJ1-6
clone size: NA
V gene: TRBV10-3
D gene: NA

CDR3 DNA: TGTGCCAGCAGTCTAACCAGGGGAAGCTATGGCTACACCTTC
CDR3 protein: CASSLTRGSYGYTF
J gene: TRBJ1-2
clone size: NA
V gene: TRBV6-5
D gene: NA

CDR3 DNA: TGTGCCAGCAGCCAGAACGCCGGGGGAGGGGAACTGTTTTTT
CDR3 protein: CASSQNAGGGELFF
J gene: TRBJ1-4
clone size: NA
V gene: TRBV3-1/TRBV3-2
D gene: NA

CDR3 DNA: TGTGCCAGCAGGGGGGGGAGTAATCAGCCCCAGCATTTT
CDR3 protein: CASRGGSNQPQHF
J gene: TRBJ1-5
clone size: NA
V gene: TRBV6-5
D gene: NA

CDR3 DNA: TGTGCCACCAGCAGAGAAACAGGGGAAGAGACCCAGTACTTC
CDR3 protein: CATSRETGEETQYF
J gene: TRBJ2-5
clone size: NA
V gene: TRBV15
D gene: TRBD1

CDR3 DNA: TGTGCCAGCAGTGAAGACTCGACGGCCTCTGGAAACACCATATATTTT
CDR3 protein: CASSEDSTASGNTIYF
J gene: TRBJ1-3
clone size: NA
V gene: TRBV25-1
D gene: NA